These 21 T cell receptor beta chains originate from one sample sequenced in a study of T cell responses to AZD1222 COVID-19 vaccine. Profiled with immunoSEQ multiplex PCR; TCRdb holds only in-frame clones, not every one. The sample has some 150,000 clones; 90% are singletons. Sequenced material: peripheral blood, taken on day 0 of AZD1222 vaccination. These TCRs come from an adult in good health.

The CDR3 spells CASSIDGGLGQPQHF. CDR3 sequence (DNA): TGTGCCAGTAGTATAGACGGGGGGCTGGGTCAGCCCCAGCATTTT. The rearrangement links TRBV19 to TRBJ1-5, with D possibly TRBD1 on 6 matching bases. V was trimmed by 0 bases and J by 6 bases, leaving 12 bases between them. This CDR3 contains 15 residues. Germline CDR1 is LNHDA and CDR2 is SQIVND (reference sequence).

The J gene is TRBJ2-7, the V gene TRBV24-1; TRBD1 agrees at 8 bases. Per germline, CDR1 KGHDR and CDR2 SFDVKD. Unmatched junction bases numbered 6, after V lost 2 bases and J lost 1 base. The CDR3 sequence is 16 residues long. In nucleotides, the CDR3 is TGTGCCACCAGTGATTCGTCCCGGACAGGGTCCTACGAGCAGTACTTC. Amino acids: CATSDSSRTGSYEQYF.

The rearrangement links TRBV12-3 or TRBV12-4 to TRBJ1-2; D gene uncertain. This CDR3 is built from 13 residues. The ends were cut back, 1 base at V and 8 bases at J, with 11 bases in the middle. The CDR3: CASSLGLEWGYTF. The CDR3 DNA reads TGTGCCAGCAGTTTAGGTCTAGAGTGGGGCTACACCTTC.

The chain joins TRBV5-1 to TRBJ1-2; no clear D gene. CDR3 length: 14 residues. V was clipped by 0 bases and J by 4 bases, with 10 bases between them. Germline loops: CDR1 SGHRS, CDR2 YFSETQ. For the CDR3, the DNA is TGCGCCAGCAGCTTGGACGCCGGGGTCTATGGCTACACCTTC. Its protein product is CASSLDAGVYGYTF.

The chain recombines TRBV4-2 with TRBJ1-3, with D hard to call. V shed 2 bases and J shed 0 bases, with 17 bases lying between them. Per germline, CDR1 LGHNA and CDR2 YNFKEQ. This CDR3 has 18 residues. The CDR3: CASSQLTQAIHSGNTIYF. CDR3 bases: TGTGCCAGCAGCCAACTGACACAAGCCATCCACTCTGGAAACACCATATATTTT.

V gene TRBV7-2 combines with J gene TRBJ1-2, with 9 bases fitting TRBD1. The ends lost 6 bases at V and 8 bases at J; junction bases unmatched: 10. The CDR3 length is 14 residues. Germline lookup yields CDR1 SGHTA and CDR2 FQGNSA. The CDR3 DNA reads TGTGCCAGCAGTACGGACAGGGGAGTATTCGGCTACACCTTC. Protein sequence: CASSTDRGVFGYTF. Full variable domain (remainder filled in from reference TRBV7-2 and TRBJ1-2): GAGVSQSPSNKVTEKGKDVELRCDPISGHTALYWYRQSLGQGLEFLIYFQGNSAPDKSGLPSDRFSAERTGGSVSTLTIQRTQQEDSAVYLCASSTDRGVFGYTFGSGTRLTVV.

The chain carries TRBV5-1 and TRBJ2-3, with 8 positions matching TRBD1. V lost 3 bases and J lost 3; bases outside the gene matches: 6. The CDR3 is 15 residues long. Germline CDR1 and CDR2: SGHRS and YFSETQ. The CDR3 is CASSWTGRWTDTQYF. The CDR3 DNA is TGCGCCAGCAGCTGGACAGGGAGGTGGACAGATACGCAGTATTTT.

The chain combines TRBV11-2 with TRBJ2-1, with no clear D. Germline V gene data show CDR1 as SGHAT and CDR2 as FQNNGV. The CDR3 is 18 residues long. V was clipped by 0 bases and J by 0 bases, with 15 bases between them. CDR3 nucleotide sequence: TGTGCCAGCAGCTTAGATTCCTTAGGCATCAACTCCTACAATGAGCAGTTCTTC. It encodes CASSLDSLGINSYNEQFF.

The CDR3 DNA reads as TGTGCCAGTAGTATTGAGGCGGGGCCCTCCTACGAGCAGTACTTC. Translated: CASSIEAGPSYEQYF. This chain uses TRBV19 with TRBJ2-7; possibly TRBD2 for D (6 bases). The CDR3 contains 15 residues. Germline loops: CDR1 LNHDA, CDR2 SQIVND (reference sequence). Deletions cut 3 bases from V and 0 bases from J, with 12 bases between.

V gene TRBV2 combines with J gene TRBJ1-1; tentatively, D is TRBD1 (6 bases). Germline V gives CDR1 SNHLY, CDR2 FYNNEI. This CDR3 has 14 amino acids. Trimming took 6 bases from V and 1 from J, leaving 12 bases between them. DNA for the CDR3: TGTGCCAGCAGGGAACAGGGATGGAACACTGAAGCTTTCTTT. Translated, it gives CASREQGWNTEAFF.

J is TRBJ2-5 and V is TRBV6-1; 8 nucleotides match TRBD2. CDR1 MNHNS and CDR2 SASEGT come from the germline V gene. The CDR3 contains 17 residues. J was trimmed by 4 bases and V by 3 bases; bases with no gene match: 13. CDR3 sequence: CASSETQGRLAGETQYF. CDR3 nucleotides: TGTGCCAGCAGTGAGACCCAGGGGAGGCTAGCGGGAGAGACCCAGTACTTC.

The chain combines TRBV2 with TRBJ2-7; 11 nucleotides agree with TRBD2. The CDR3 has 15 residues. Germline-derived CDR1 and CDR2 are SNHLY and FYNNEI. V lost 3 bases and J lost 3; bases outside the gene matches: 4. CDR3 region: CASSESTSGSYEQYF. The DNA of the CDR3 is TGTGCCAGCAGTGAGTCCACTAGCGGGAGCTACGAGCAGTACTTC.

This chain uses TRBV28 with TRBJ1-1, with D hard to call. Trimming removed 7 bases from V and 4 bases from J, with 13 bases in between. The CDR3 consists of 13 residues. The germline V gene encodes CDR1 MDHEN and CDR2 SYDVKM. The CDR3 DNA reads TGTGCCAGCACCTTACGCGGTACCACTGAAGCTTTCTTT. Amino acids: CASTLRGTTEAFF.

This clone was observed a handful of times. V and J are TRBV7-9 and TRBJ2-7, with 8 nucleotides matching TRBD1. Trimming cost V 4 bases and J 4 bases; bases outside gene matches: 0. Germline lookup yields CDR1 SEHNR and CDR2 FQNEAQ (reference sequence). The CDR3 length is 12 residues. This CDR3 is CASSWTGYEQYF. CDR3 DNA sequence: TGTGCCAGCAGCTGGACAGGGTACGAGCAGTACTTC.

CDR3: CATSDSPWGLLYF. The CDR3 coding sequence is TGTGCCACCAGTGATTCCCCTTGGGGGCTGCTGTACTTC. The chain employs TRBV24-1 and TRBJ2-4; perhaps TRBD1 as D (6 bases). This CDR3 has 13 residues. V lost 2 bases, J lost 15 bases, and 16 bases lay in between. Germline assignment: CDR1 KGHDR and CDR2 SFDVKD.

The gene calls are TRBV25-1 and TRBJ2-5, with a weak D call TRBD2 (6 bases). With 1 base removed from V and 5 bases from J, the gap between germline ends came to 11 bases. Germline V gene data show CDR1 as MGHDK and CDR2 as SYGVNS. This CDR3 spans 14 amino acids. The CDR3 loop is CASSESGGLETQYF. The CDR3 nucleotides read TGTGCCAGCAGTGAATCCGGGGGACTGGAGACCCAGTACTTC.

The chain joins TRBV5-6 to TRBJ2-7; perhaps TRBD1 as D (6 bases). CDR1 SGHDT and CDR2 YYEEEE come from the germline V gene. With 3 bases removed from V and 2 bases from J, the gap between germline ends came to 12 bases. The CDR3 is 14 amino acids. CDR3 sequence (DNA): TGTGCCAGCAGCTCCGGGACACCTACCTACGAGCAGTACTTC. As protein: CASSSGTPTYEQYF.

This clone was detected only once. The chain links TRBV29-1 to TRBJ1-2, with D perhaps TRBD1 (5 bases). The length of the CDR3 is 16 residues. CDR1 and CDR2 (germline): SQVTM, ANQGSEA. V was cut by 3 bases and J by 6 bases, with 23 bases left in between. The CDR3, as DNA: TGCAGCGTTGATTGGGACGGAGCAGGGAAGGAGGATGGCTACACCTTC. Protein sequence: CSVDWDGAGKEDGYTF.

V is TRBV28 and J is TRBJ1-4; 7 bases fit TRBD1. Germline CDR1 reads MDHEN; CDR2 reads SYDVKM. The CDR3 runs to 17 residues. V lost 4 bases, J lost 4 bases, and 12 bases stayed unmatched. This CDR3 is CASSSLEDRAVNEKLFF. CDR3 DNA sequence: TGTGCCAGCAGTTCTCTTGAAGACAGGGCAGTTAATGAAAAACTGTTTTTT.

The V and J genes are TRBV27 and TRBJ2-7, with 9 bases lining up with TRBD1. CDR1 is MNHEY and CDR2 is SMNVEV in the germline V gene (reference sequence). Trimming took 4 bases from V and 2 from J; bases not matched to a gene: 6. The length of the CDR3 is 15 residues. The CDR3 protein is CASSSSGTGTYEQYF. CDR3 nucleotide sequence: TGTGCCAGCAGTTCCTCCGGGACAGGGACCTACGAGCAGTACTTC.

The rearrangement links TRBV9 to TRBJ2-1; the match to TRBD2 covers 14 bases. Germline V gene data show CDR1 as SGDLS and CDR2 as YYNGEE. Trimming at V came to 4 bases and at J to 10 bases, leaving 13 bases not matched to a gene. The CDR3 extends over 17 amino acids. The CDR3, as DNA: TGTGCCAGCAGCTCCCCCCAGGCGGGACTAGCGGGAGACGAGCAGTTCTTC. Protein sequence: CASSSPQAGLAGDEQFF.